These 16 T cell receptor beta chains share one sample of origin, sequenced in a study of cytomegalovirus exposure and HLA in healthy donors. PCR involved 60 Vbeta and 13 Jbeta primers. Generated by immunoSEQ multiplex PCR, the TCRdb table keeps only in-frame clones and is missing some. Of tens of thousands of clones in the sample, approximately 60% were seen once. The specimen sequenced was PBMCs. The receptors shown here come from a woman in her 30s in good health and CMV-seropositive.

About this clone itself: One end of the junction fails to match germline, which may point to a read error. V gene TRBV7-9 combines with J gene TRBJ1-4; unclear D gene. The CDR3 runs 12 residues. From germline, CDR1 is SEHNR and CDR2 FQNEAQ (reference sequence). The DNA of the CDR3 is TGTTCCAGCAGCTTATCGAGTGAAAAACTGTTTTTT. Encoded protein: CSSSLSSEKLFF.

V usage is TRBV2 and J usage is TRBJ1-6, with 9 bases that match TRBD1. Per the germline V gene, CDR1 is SNHLY and CDR2 is FYNNEI. V shed 6 bases and J 10 bases; nucleotides not matched to a gene: 4. CDR3 size: 13 residues. CDR3 bases: TGTGCCAGCAGAGGGACAGGGCGATCACCCCTCCACTTT. Its translation: CASRGTGRSPLHF.

This clone has a handful of counts. CDR3 DNA: TGTGCCAGCAGCTTAGTACAGGGTAGCTATAGCAATCAGCCCCAGCATTTT. It specifies CASSLVQGSYSNQPQHF. The chain carries TRBV11-2 and TRBJ1-5; tentatively, D is TRBD1 (6 bases). There are 17 residues in the CDR3. The germline V and J ends were trimmed by 1 base and 0 bases, with 13 bases remaining between them. Looked up from germline, CDR1 is SGHAT and CDR2 is FQNNGV.

The chain joins TRBV15 to TRBJ2-1, with 8 positions matching TRBD1. The CDR3 runs to 15 residues. V shed 1 base and J 8 bases; nucleotides not matched to a gene: 7. CDR1 is LNHNV, CDR2 YYDKDF, per germline (reference sequence). The CDR3 DNA is TGTGCCACCAGCAGAGGCGGGACAGGTGGTGATGAGCAGTTCTTC. Protein sequence: CATSRGGTGGDEQFF.

Only a few counts were recorded for this clone. The CDR3 loop is CASSRPGWTQYF. CDR3 bases: TGTGCCAGCAGCAGGCCCGGGTGGACCCAGTACTTC. The J gene is TRBJ2-5, the V gene TRBV7-6; D gene unclear. The CDR3 contains 12 residues. V was pared by 5 bases and J by 7 bases, with 11 bases between. CDR1 and CDR2 from the germline V gene are SGHVS and FNYEAQ.

This clone was seen only a few times. V gene TRBV7-2 combines with J gene TRBJ1-2, with 11 bases fitting TRBD1. Per germline, CDR1 SGHTA and CDR2 FQGNSA. Germline trimming cut 5 bases from V and 5 bases from J; bases unmatched to any gene: 7. The CDR3 loop spans 15 amino acids. CDR3 DNA sequence: TGTGCCAGCAGCCATAGGACAGGGGGCGGGTATGGCTACACCTTC. Residues: CASSHRTGGGYGYTF.

The table lists this clone with a few counts. The chain is built from TRBV15 and TRBJ2-7, with 7 bases lining up with TRBD2. V was clipped by 6 bases and J by 1 base; unmatched bases: 6. There are 14 residues in the CDR3. In germline, CDR1 is LNHNV, CDR2 YYDKDF (reference sequence). As DNA, the CDR3 is TGTGCCACCAGGAGGTCGGGGGGATCCTACGAGCAGTACTTC. It specifies CATRRSGGSYEQYF. The complete variable domain, with remaining parts taken from reference TRBV15 and TRBJ2-7, reads DAMVIQNPRYQVTQFGKPVTLSCSQTLNHNVMYWYQQKSSQAPKLLFHYYDKDFNNEADTPDNFQSRRPNTSFCFLDIRSPGLGDTAMYLCATRRSGGSYEQYFGPGTRLTVT.

J is TRBJ1-3 and V is TRBV7-9; TRBD1 matches 7 bases. Germline V gene lookup returns CDR1 SEHNR and CDR2 FQNEAQ (reference sequence). V lost 7 bases to trimming and J lost 4 bases; unmatched junction nucleotides: 10. CDR3 length: 15 amino acids. The CDR3 loop reads CASTDSRGLGNTIYF. The CDR3 DNA reads TGTGCCAGCACCGACTCGAGGGGGCTCGGAAACACCATATATTTT.

The CDR3 DNA reads TGTGCTACGGGAGAGACCCAGTACTTC. Translated, it gives CATGETQYF. The chain uses TRBV7-9 and TRBJ2-5; no definite D call. The germline V gene encodes CDR1 SEHNR and CDR2 FQNEAQ (reference sequence). The CDR3 sequence is 9 residues long. The full variable domain, in which reference TRBV7-9 and TRBJ2-5 provide the parts outside the CDR3, is DTGVSQNPRHKITKRGQNVTFRCDPISEHNRLYWYRQTLGQGPEFLTYFQNEAQLEKSRLLSDRFSAERPKGSFSTLEIQRTEQGDSAMYLCATGETQYFGPGTRLLVL.

The J gene is TRBJ2-1, the V gene TRBV7-3, with a tentative D call TRBD1 (5 bases). Trimming removed 6 bases at V and 1 base at J, with 16 bases between. Looked up from germline, CDR1 is SGHTA and CDR2 is FQGTGA. The CDR3 totals 16 residues. The CDR3 bases are TGTGCCAGCAGGCCCCCGGACGACAGTTCCTACAATGAGCAGTTCTTC. Its translation is CASRPPDDSSYNEQFF.

The J gene is TRBJ1-1, the V gene TRBV18; 7 nucleotides match TRBD1. Germline CDR1 is KGHSH and CDR2 is LQKENI. Trimming removed 3 bases from V and 6 bases from J; junction bases left unmatched: 7. CDR3 length equals 14 residues. As DNA, the CDR3 is TGTGCCAGCTCACCCGAAACAGGGGCCTCTGAAGCTTTCTTT. Its translation: CASSPETGASEAFF. Combining the CDR3 with reference TRBV18 and TRBJ1-1 gives the whole variable domain NAGVMQNPRHLVRRRGQEARLRCSPMKGHSHVYWYRQLPEEGLKFMVYLQKENIIDESGMPKERFSAEFPKEGPSILRIQQVVRGDSAAYFCASSPETGASEAFFGQGTRLTVV.

The genes are TRBV15 and TRBJ2-6, with TRBD1 matching over 10 bases. In germline, CDR1 is LNHNV, CDR2 YYDKDF (reference sequence). The length of the CDR3 is 16 residues. Trimming cost V 8 bases and J 0 bases; bases outside gene matches: 4. The CDR3 loop reads CATARQGASGANVLTF. The DNA of the CDR3 is TGTGCCACCGCGAGACAGGGGGCCTCTGGGGCCAACGTCCTGACTTTC.

V usage is TRBV7-2 and J usage is TRBJ2-7; D is perhaps TRBD1 (6 bases). Germline CDR1 is SGHTA and CDR2 is FQGNSA. Trimming removed 2 bases at V and 2 bases at J, with 10 bases between. The CDR3 extends over 14 amino acids. The CDR3 sequence: CASSLSRGPYEQYF. The CDR3 DNA reads TGTGCCAGCAGCTTATCCAGGGGCCCCTACGAGCAGTACTTC. Combining the CDR3 with reference TRBV7-2 and TRBJ2-7 gives the whole variable domain GAGVSQSPSNKVTEKGKDVELRCDPISGHTALYWYRQSLGQGLEFLIYFQGNSAPDKSGLPSDRFSAERTGGSVSTLTIQRTQQEDSAVYLCASSLSRGPYEQYFGPGTRLTVT.

V is TRBV9 and J is TRBJ1-1; D gene unclear. V lost 3 bases, J lost 3 bases, and 15 bases lay in between. The CDR3 runs to 15 residues. Germline values: CDR1 SGDLS, CDR2 YYNGEE. The CDR3 nucleotides are TGTGCCAGCAGCGCTCGGATAGCCGGCGACACTGAAGCTTTCTTT. This codes for CASSARIAGDTEAFF. The whole variable domain, filled in from reference TRBV9 and TRBJ1-1, reads DSGVTQTPKHLITATGQRVTLRCSPRSGDLSVYWYQQSLDQGLQFLIQYYNGEERAKGNILERFSAQQFPDLHSELNLSSLELGDSALYFCASSARIAGDTEAFFGQGTRLTVV.

V gene TRBV27 combines with J gene TRBJ1-1; 8 bases are shared with TRBD1. Looked up from germline, CDR1 is MNHEY and CDR2 is SMNVEV (reference sequence). The CDR3 loop spans 15 amino acids. J gave up 1 base and V 3 bases, and 4 bases lay outside the gene matches. Here the CDR3 reads CASSFPGTGNTEAFF. The CDR3 bases are TGTGCCAGCAGTTTTCCAGGGACAGGGAACACTGAAGCTTTCTTT.

The chain uses TRBV19 and TRBJ2-7, with TRBD1 identical over 8 bases. This CDR3 region has 14 residues. V dropped 7 bases and J dropped 2; count of bases not matched to a gene: 7. CDR1 is LNHDA and CDR2 is SQIVND in the germline V gene (reference sequence). The CDR3 sequence is CASKEDRGTYEQYF. The CDR3 coding sequence is TGTGCCAGTAAAGAAGACAGGGGAACCTACGAGCAGTACTTC.